This T cell receptor (beta chain) is drawn from a study of cytomegalovirus exposure and HLA in healthy donors. The study, taken as a whole, reports: Most CMV-associated TCR beta chains appeared HLA-restricted in a later analysis. For most TCR beta V segments, an earlier analysis put the productive rate at about 90% or about 30% of the time. Follow-up analysis seemed to connect common viral pathogens with several of the most significant clusters identified.

The germline gives CDR1 WSHSY, CDR2 SAAADI. CDR3 length: 15 residues. The V end lost 5 bases, the J end lost 2 bases, and 13 bases lay between the germline ends. The PCR ran on 60 Vbeta and 13 Jbeta primers. Here immunoSEQ multiplex PCR was the method, and the copy in TCRdb shows in-frame clones only, minus some. The data contain more than 110,000 clones, around 79% of them singletons. This clone was detected only a few times. The antigen remains undetermined. The chain couples TRBV10-2 to TRBJ1-5, with D tentatively TRBD1 (5 bases). Source material: PBMCs. This clonotype originated in a female donor in good health and CMV-seronegative. The DNA of the CDR3 is TGCGCCAGCAGTTTTCAGGGTCGAGGCAATCAGCCCCAGCATTTT. As protein: CASSFQGRGNQPQHF.